This paragraph reports one TCR beta chain. These data originate in a study of blood T cell repertoires in COVID-19. Study as a whole: Sites across the United States, Italy and Spain contributed samples from acute and convalescent COVID-19.

Assay: immunoSEQ multiplex PCR; the TCRdb copy retains only in-frame clones and omits some. The table shows fewer than 250,000 clones, with about 84% occurring only once. V lost 6 bases to trimming and J lost 2 bases; unmatched junction nucleotides: 3. Germline CDR1 reads SNHLY; CDR2 reads FYNNEI. The CDR3 runs to 14 residues. Either two negative PCRs, clearance, or symptom resolution qualified Cohort 3 donors as recovered. The sequenced sample consisted of PBMCs or T cells enriched from blood (not recorded which). This receptor was taken from a woman aged 45-65 years who had recovered from COVID-19. The chain uses TRBV2 and TRBJ2-2, with TRBD2 matching over 7 bases. CDR3 residues: CASRGRDNTGELFF. The CDR3 DNA reads TGTGCCAGCAGAGGGAGGGATAACACCGGGGAGCTGTTTTTT.